Listed below are T cell receptor beta chains from one sample, sequenced in a study of T cells in Graves' hyperthyroidism and ophthalmopathy. TCRdb processed the multiplex PCR reads anew with MiXCR; each CDR3 protein has one entry. In the table there are some 300,000 distinct CDR3 sequences, about 13% of which are singletons. Material: blood. These receptors came from a woman in her thirties or forties with Graves' hyperthyroidism. CDR3s include the opening cysteine and the closing phenylalanine or tryptophan. Each record gives: V gene, D gene, clone size, J gene, CDR3 protein, CDR3 DNA. The D gene is left open where the match is weak. Some rows mark clone size as missing; the rest say once, few, many or name a class of expanded clone.

V gene: TRBV18; D gene: NA; clone size: many; J gene: TRBJ2-5; CDR3 protein: CASSLDPQETQYF; CDR3 DNA: TGTGCCAGCTCACTAGACCCCCAAGAGACCCAGTACTTC
V gene: TRBV18; D gene: NA; clone size: few; J gene: TRBJ2-7; CDR3 protein: CASSRPPESYEQYF; CDR3 DNA: TGTGCCAGCTCACGACCCCCCGAATCCTACGAGCAGTACTTC
V gene: TRBV29-1; D gene: NA; clone size: NA; J gene: TRBJ1-5; CDR3 protein: CSVIEGPREGPQHF; CDR3 DNA: TGCAGCGTTATTGAGGGGCCCCGGGAGGGGCCCCAGCATTTT
V gene: TRBV28; D gene: TRBD1; clone size: many; J gene: TRBJ2-7; CDR3 protein: CASSAPEGALSEQYF; CDR3 DNA: TGTGCCAGCAGTGCCCCCGAGGGGGCCCTAAGCGAGCAGTACTTC
V gene: TRBV12-3/TRBV12-4; D gene: NA; clone size: many; J gene: TRBJ1-1; CDR3 protein: CASSPTRGVNTEAFF; CDR3 DNA: TGTGCCAGCAGTCCGACCCGCGGCGTTAACACTGAAGCTTTCTTT
V gene: TRBV30; D gene: NA; clone size: many; J gene: TRBJ1-6; CDR3 protein: CAWSVGQSGSPLHF; CDR3 DNA: TGTGCCTGGAGTGTAGGCCAGTCCGGTTCACCCCTCCACTTT
V gene: TRBV11-2; D gene: NA; clone size: many; J gene: TRBJ1-1; CDR3 protein: CASSLERTENTEAFF; CDR3 DNA: TGTGCCAGCAGCTTAGAGAGGACCGAGAACACTGAAGCTTTCTTT
V gene: TRBV7-8; D gene: NA; clone size: NA; J gene: TRBJ1-6; CDR3 protein: CASGGGPSGTSNSPLHF; CDR3 DNA: TGTGCCAGCGGCGGGGGCCCATCCGGGACGTCTAATTCACCCCTCCACTTT
V gene: TRBV7-9; D gene: NA; clone size: NA; J gene: TRBJ2-5; CDR3 protein: CASSLVSTLIRQETQYF; CDR3 DNA: TGTGCCAGCAGCTTAGTGTCCACTCTGATACGCCAAGAGACCCAGTACTTC
V gene: TRBV3-1; D gene: NA; clone size: many; J gene: TRBJ2-5; CDR3 protein: CASSQEGQYLAETQYF; CDR3 DNA: TGTGCCAGCAGCCAAGAAGGACAGTACTTGGCAGAGACCCAGTACTTC
V gene: TRBV12-3/TRBV12-4; D gene: NA; clone size: many; J gene: TRBJ2-7; CDR3 protein: CASSLQEGTWAEQYF; CDR3 DNA: TGTGCCAGCAGTTTACAGGAGGGGACCTGGGCGGAGCAGTACTTC
V gene: TRBV9; D gene: TRBD1; clone size: many; J gene: TRBJ2-5; CDR3 protein: CASSVEGQQETQYF; CDR3 DNA: TGTGCCAGCAGCGTAGAGGGACAGCAAGAGACCCAGTACTTC
V gene: TRBV5-1; D gene: NA; clone size: NA; J gene: TRBJ2-2; CDR3 protein: CASSPGENTGELFF; CDR3 DNA: TGCGCCAGCAGCCCTGGGGAGAACACCGGGGAGCTGTTTTTT
V gene: TRBV19; D gene: NA; clone size: NA; J gene: TRBJ2-1; CDR3 protein: CASSIVGVQETQFF; CDR3 DNA: TGTGCCAGTAGTATAGTTGGGGTACAAGAGACCCAGTTCTTC
V gene: TRBV5-1; D gene: NA; clone size: few; J gene: TRBJ1-3; CDR3 protein: CASSPGDPLSGNTIYF; CDR3 DNA: TGCGCCAGCAGCCCCGGGGACCCTCTCTCTGGAAACACCATATATTTT
V gene: TRBV6-2/TRBV6-3; D gene: NA; clone size: many; J gene: TRBJ2-5; CDR3 protein: CASSYFALGGETQYF; CDR3 DNA: TGTGCCAGCAGTTACTTCGCTTTGGGTGGAGAGACCCAGTACTTC
V gene: TRBV15; D gene: NA; clone size: NA; J gene: TRBJ1-5; CDR3 protein: CATSRAGYAQPQHF; CDR3 DNA: TGTGCCACCAGCAGGGCGGGATATGCCCAGCCCCAGCATTTT
V gene: TRBV11-2; D gene: NA; clone size: NA; J gene: TRBJ2-2; CDR3 protein: CASSPSRWTGELFF; CDR3 DNA: TGTGCCAGCAGCCCCAGTCGTTGGACCGGGGAGCTGTTTTTT
V gene: TRBV10-3; D gene: TRBD1; clone size: few; J gene: TRBJ1-1; CDR3 protein: CAISDNRGRAFF; CDR3 DNA: TGTGCCATCAGTGACAACAGGGGGCGAGCTTTCTTT
V gene: TRBV14; D gene: NA; clone size: many; J gene: TRBJ1-1; CDR3 protein: CASSYLLGPQEAFF; CDR3 DNA: TGTGCCAGCAGCTACCTTCTGGGGCCTCAGGAAGCTTTCTTT
V gene: TRBV5-6; D gene: NA; clone size: NA; J gene: TRBJ2-6; CDR3 protein: CASSQTRLRSGANVLTF; CDR3 DNA: TGTGCCAGCAGCCAGACCAGGTTGAGGTCTGGGGCCAACGTCCTGACTTTC
V gene: TRBV7-6; D gene: TRBD1; clone size: NA; J gene: TRBJ1-2; CDR3 protein: CASSPVGGGLGYGYTF; CDR3 DNA: TGTGCCAGCAGCCCAGTGGGAGGGGGCCTGGGGTATGGCTACACCTTC
V gene: TRBV19; D gene: TRBD1; clone size: NA; J gene: TRBJ1-1; CDR3 protein: CASSRTGGVTEAFF; CDR3 DNA: TGTGCCAGTTCCAGGACAGGGGGCGTCACTGAAGCTTTCTTT
V gene: TRBV29-1; D gene: NA; clone size: many; J gene: TRBJ2-3; CDR3 protein: CSVDVGRGDTDTQYF; CDR3 DNA: TGCAGCGTTGATGTAGGCAGGGGTGACACAGATACGCAGTATTTT
V gene: TRBV6-1; D gene: NA; clone size: many; J gene: TRBJ2-1; CDR3 protein: CASTILRSSYNEQFF; CDR3 DNA: TGTGCCAGCACCATTCTTAGGAGCTCCTACAATGAGCAGTTCTTC
V gene: TRBV9; D gene: TRBD2; clone size: few; J gene: TRBJ2-1; CDR3 protein: CASSGTGAGGRYNEQFF; CDR3 DNA: TGTGCCAGCAGCGGGACGGGAGCGGGAGGGCGATACAATGAGCAGTTCTTC
V gene: TRBV10-3; D gene: TRBD1; clone size: many; J gene: TRBJ2-5; CDR3 protein: CAISPGTGLETQYF; CDR3 DNA: TGTGCCATCAGTCCCGGGACAGGGTTGGAGACCCAGTACTTC